Shown below are 20 T cell receptor beta chains from a single sample sequenced in a study of blood T cell repertoires in COVID-19. TCRdb's copy holds only in-frame clones and misses some; the assay was immunoSEQ multiplex PCR. Here the sample spans a few hundred thousand clones, 70% to 90% being singletons. Sequencing used peripheral blood. These receptor sequences come from a woman aged 25 to 39 with COVID-19, enrolled during active disease.

The J gene is TRBJ1-2, the V gene TRBV28; a weak D match, TRBD1 (6 bases). This CDR3 contains 15 residues. The V gene's germline CDR1 is MDHEN and CDR2 SYDVKM. V lost 3 bases and J lost 1, with 12 bases in between. DNA for the CDR3: TGTGCCAGCAGTTTTTCAGGGGCCTATAACTATGGCTACACCTTC. Translation: CASSFSGAYNYGYTF.

CDR3 loop: CASSEALTDYSPLHF. DNA for the CDR3: TGTGCCAGCAGTGAAGCTCTGACAGACTATTCACCCCTCCACTTT. The V call is TRBV6-1, the J call TRBJ1-6; weak D call: TRBD1 (5 bases). The CDR3 extends over 15 amino acids. Germline V gene sequence: CDR1 MNHNS, CDR2 SASEGT. With 0 bases removed from V and 8 bases from J, the gap between germline ends came to 11 bases.

This chain connects TRBV4-2 to TRBJ2-7, with 8 bases identical to TRBD1. In germline, CDR1 is LGHNA, CDR2 YNFKEQ. The V gene end was trimmed by 1 base and the J gene end by 6 bases; junction bases not matched to a gene: 14. The CDR3 contains 17 residues. CDR3 in amino acids: CASSQASNRGYWGEQYF. The DNA of the CDR3 is TGTGCCAGCAGCCAAGCCAGCAACAGGGGGTATTGGGGCGAGCAGTACTTC.

The chain joins TRBV6-5 to TRBJ1-4; possible D gene TRBD1, 6 bases. Trimming removed 0 bases from V and 2 bases from J, with 10 bases in between. Germline V gives CDR1 MNHEY, CDR2 SVGAGI. The CDR3 is 16 amino acids. CDR3 residues: CASSYSGGATNEKLFF. CDR3 in DNA: TGTGCCAGCAGTTACTCTGGGGGGGCGACTAATGAAAAACTGTTTTTT.

This clone was detected a few times. The chain couples TRBV6-2 or TRBV6-3 to TRBJ2-7; 7 bases map to TRBD1. V lost 6 bases to trimming and J lost 5 bases; unmatched junction nucleotides: 16. CDR3 size: 16 residues. Germline CDR1 is MNHEY and CDR2 is SVGEGT. The CDR3 protein is CASSRGQPLGPDEQYV. The CDR3, as DNA: TGTGCCAGCAGCAGGGGACAGCCCCTCGGGCCGGACGAGCAGTACGTC.

The chain has TRBV18 and TRBJ2-6; D is ambiguous. The CDR3 consists of 16 residues. Between the trimmed V and J ends, which lost 1 base and 0 bases, there was a span of 7 bases. Germline loops: CDR1 KGHSH, CDR2 LQKENI. CDR3 residues: CASSPQAYSGANVLTF. As DNA, the CDR3 is TGTGCCAGCTCACCACAAGCATACTCTGGGGCCAACGTCCTGACTTTC.

The rearrangement uses TRBV10-3 and TRBJ2-2; D unresolved. Trimming cost V 0 bases and J 8 bases, with 4 bases left between them. This CDR3 is built from 12 residues. Germline lookup yields CDR1 ENHRY and CDR2 SYGVKD. The CDR3 DNA follows: TGTGCCATCAGTGAGTCGAGGGGGGAGCTGTTTTTT. Protein product: CAISESRGELFF.

The rearrangement uses TRBV11-3 and TRBJ2-5; possible D gene TRBD2, 5 bases. The CDR3 has 14 amino acids. Trimming removed 5 bases from V and 1 base from J, with 11 bases in between. Germline values: CDR1 SGHNT, CDR2 YENEEA. CDR3 residues: CASSPGGLQETQYF. CDR3 bases: TGTGCCAGCAGCCCCGGAGGCCTCCAAGAGACCCAGTACTTC.

The rearrangement links TRBV4-3 to TRBJ2-1, with D tentatively TRBD2 (6 bases). The V gene lost 2 bases and the J gene lost 3 bases, with 8 bases spanning the gap. This CDR3 contains 14 residues. Per the germline V gene, CDR1 is LGHNA and CDR2 is YSLEER. The CDR3 sequence: CASSQKGGYNEQFF. CDR3 nucleotides: TGCGCCAGCAGCCAAAAGGGAGGCTACAATGAGCAGTTCTTC.

The genes are TRBV11-1 and TRBJ1-1; TRBD1 is a possible D gene (5 bases). Trimming removed 5 bases from V and 6 bases from J, with 13 bases in between. The germline CDR1 and CDR2 sequences are SGHAT and FQDESV (reference sequence). The CDR3 totals 13 residues. CDR3 sequence reads: CASSRRQTPEAFF. DNA of the CDR3: TGTGCCAGCAGCCGCCGACAGACCCCTGAAGCTTTCTTT.

The rearrangement joins TRBV28 to TRBJ1-2, with a possible D match to TRBD1 (5 bases). The CDR3 consists of 12 residues. The germline V gene encodes CDR1 MDHEN and CDR2 SYDVKM. The V end was cut by 8 bases, the J end by 4 bases, with 11 bases between. CDR3 region: CASLGQIYGYTF. The CDR3 DNA follows: TGTGCCAGCTTAGGACAAATCTATGGCTACACCTTC.

This clone has just one count. The limits of the CDR3 on the DNA are not certain, so only TCRdb's listed CDR3 is given. The rearrangement uses TRBV6-6 and TRBJ2-7; the table's D gene call, TRBD1, was not cross checked with the DNA. Per the germline V gene, CDR1 is MNHNY and CDR2 is SVGAGI (reference sequence). Counting both end residues, the CDR3 totals 15 amino acids. CDR3 sequence reads: CASSSSTSVPYEQYF.

The chain couples TRBV12-3 or TRBV12-4 to TRBJ2-1; D gene unclear. Trimming removed 6 bases at V and 9 bases at J, with 9 bases between. This CDR3 contains 11 residues. The CDR3 region has the DNA TGTGCCAGCAGCGAAGCTAGTGAGCAGTTCTTC. Translated, it gives CASSEASEQFF.

In the case of this clone: The same CDR3 can be traced to other DNA sequences in this sample. The V and J genes are TRBV2 and TRBJ2-3, with D maybe TRBD2 (6 bases). Germline CDR1 and CDR2: SNHLY and FYNNEI. This CDR3 has 14 residues. Trimming stripped 6 bases from V and 1 base from J, with 11 bases between. The CDR3 is CASRGDSRTDTQYF. The CDR3 region has the DNA TGTGCCAGCAGGGGGGACTCCCGCACAGATACGCAGTATTTT.

The CDR3 protein is CASSLGLAEVDTQYF. CDR3 nucleotides: TGTGCCAGCAGCCTGGGACTAGCGGAGGTAGATACGCAGTATTTT. This sequence joins TRBV7-2 and TRBJ2-3; 11 nucleotides line up with TRBD2. In germline, CDR1 is SGHTA, CDR2 FQGNSA. V shed 5 bases, J shed 5 bases, and the junction held 6 bases outside the gene matches. The CDR3 is 15 amino acids.

The CDR3 DNA reads as TGTGCCAGCAGCTCCAGACAGGGATGGCCTGGAAACACCATATATTTT. This codes for CASSSRQGWPGNTIYF. This rearrangement joins TRBV7-9 to TRBJ1-3; TRBD1 matches at 7 bases. The V and J ends lost 4 bases and 2 bases, in that order; junction bases with no gene match: 8. This CDR3 contains 16 residues. Germline assignment: CDR1 SEHNR and CDR2 FQNEAQ (reference sequence).

The rearrangement links TRBV19 to TRBJ1-6; TRBD1 agrees at 10 bases. Germline-derived CDR1 and CDR2 are LNHDA and SQIVND (reference sequence). The CDR3 is 15 residues long. V shed 5 bases, J shed 6 bases, and the junction held 4 bases outside the gene matches. CDR3 in DNA: TGTGCCAGTAGTTTGACAGGGGGCCTTAATTCACCCCTCCACTTT. As protein: CASSLTGGLNSPLHF.

V is TRBV9 and J is TRBJ2-7; 9 nucleotides agree with TRBD2. The J segment lost 2 bases and the V segment lost 8 bases, leaving 5 bases of the junction unmatched. CDR1 is SGDLS and CDR2 is YYNGEE in the germline V gene. The CDR3 is 13 amino acids. As DNA, the CDR3 is TGTGCCAGAGGGACTAGCAGGACCTACGAGCAGTACGTC. The encoded protein is CARGTSRTYEQYV.

This chain joins TRBV4-1 and TRBJ2-7, with 8 bases that match TRBD1. This CDR3 region has 16 residues. V shed 0 bases and J 3 bases; nucleotides not matched to a gene: 7. Germline CDR1 and CDR2: MGHRA and YSYEKL. CDR3 loop: CASSQDHRQGFYEQYV. In nucleotides, the CDR3 is TGCGCCAGCAGCCAAGATCATCGACAGGGGTTCTACGAGCAGTACGTC.

The chain is built from TRBV7-2 and TRBJ1-1; D is undetermined. The CDR3 runs to 14 residues. Deletions cut 3 bases from V and 0 bases from J, with 8 bases between. Germline loops: CDR1 SGHTA, CDR2 FQGNSA. The CDR3 region has the DNA TGTGCCAGCAGCTTGTGGCCGTTGAACACTGAAGCTTTCTTT. It translates to CASSLWPLNTEAFF.